The 10 T cell receptor beta chains in this list originate from one sample, sequenced in a study of blood T cell repertoires in COVID-19. The assay was immunoSEQ multiplex PCR, and TCRdb's table has in-frame clones only and misses some. The table records 300,000 to 400,000 clones, about 88% of them present only once. Sequenced material: PBMCs or T cells enriched from blood (not recorded which). These receptor sequences come from a man in his fifties or sixties who had recovered from COVID-19.

Concerning this clone: Distinct nucleotide sequences in the sample also encode this CDR3. The chain joins TRBV5-1 to TRBJ2-7; D unclear. CDR3 size: 11 residues. Trimming removed 5 bases at V and 3 bases at J, with 6 bases between. Germline V gene sequence: CDR1 SGHRS, CDR2 YFSETQ. The CDR3 reads CASRQHYEQYF. CDR3 in DNA: TGCGCCAGCAGACAACACTACGAGCAGTACTTC.

The V and J genes are TRBV18 and TRBJ2-7, with 9 bases identical to TRBD1. This CDR3 has 15 residues. CDR1 and CDR2 (germline): KGHSH, LQKENI. With 4 bases clipped from V and 6 bases from J, the junction kept 10 bases outside the gene matches. CDR3 sequence: CASSLLDRGVREQYF. The CDR3 DNA reads as TGTGCCAGCTCACTGTTAGACAGGGGGGTCCGCGAGCAGTACTTC.

V usage is TRBV27 and J usage is TRBJ1-6; 8 bases are shared with TRBD1. CDR1 is MNHEY and CDR2 is SMNVEV in the germline V gene (reference sequence). The ends lost 2 bases at V and 10 bases at J; junction bases unmatched: 7. CDR3 length equals 15 residues. The CDR3 region has the DNA TGTGCCAGCAGTTTAGAAGCGACAGGGGAATCACCCCTCCACTTT. It codes for CASSLEATGESPLHF.

The chain links TRBV7-9 to TRBJ2-1, with a possible D match to TRBD2 (6 bases). The CDR3 spans 14 residues. Trimming stripped 0 bases from V and 6 bases from J, with 9 bases between. From germline, CDR1 is SEHNR and CDR2 FQNEAQ (reference sequence). The CDR3 DNA reads as TGTGCCAGCAGCTTAGCCGGGAGCCTCAATGAGCAGTTCTTC. Amino acid sequence: CASSLAGSLNEQFF.

The chain combines TRBV2 with TRBJ1-1, with 7 bases that match TRBD1. The CDR3 extends over 13 amino acids. Unmatched junction bases numbered 7, after V lost 8 bases and J lost 4 bases. Looked up from germline, CDR1 is SNHLY and CDR2 is FYNNEI. The chain's CDR3 is CASSGQVGTEAFF. In nucleotides, the CDR3 is TGTGCCAGCTCCGGACAGGTAGGCACTGAAGCTTTCTTT.

This CDR3 is CASSEFGQFGYTF. The CDR3 coding sequence is TGTGCCAGCAGTGAGTTCGGACAGTTCGGCTACACCTTC. The V and J genes are TRBV6-1 and TRBJ1-2; tentatively, D is TRBD1 (6 bases). Trimming removed 3 bases at V and 8 bases at J, with 13 bases between. The CDR3 extends over 13 amino acids. CDR1 and CDR2 from the germline V gene are MNHNS and SASEGT.

The chain couples TRBV11-2 to TRBJ2-2; TRBD2 agrees at 14 bases. The CDR3 has 16 amino acids. CDR1 is SGHAT, CDR2 FQNNGV, per germline. V was pared by 5 bases and J by 4 bases, with 3 bases of the junction left unmatched. CDR3 protein: CASSPGLAGGTGELFF. DNA for the CDR3: TGTGCCAGCAGCCCCGGACTAGCGGGGGGCACCGGGGAGCTGTTTTTT.

As regards this clone: This may be a read error: a much more frequent sequence differs by one nucleotide. This sequence joins TRBV9 and TRBJ2-3; D ambiguous. Trimming removed 4 bases at V and 1 base at J, with 4 bases between. There are 12 residues in the CDR3. The germline V gene has CDR1 SGDLS and CDR2 YYNGEE. The CDR3 is CASSSGTDTQYF. The CDR3 nucleotides are TGTGCCAGCAGCTCAGGCACAGATACGCAGTATTTT. Complete variable domain (other parts from reference TRBV9 and TRBJ2-3): DSGVTQTPKHLITATGQRVTLRCSPRSGDLSVYWYQQSLDQGLQFLIQYYNGEERAKGNILERFSAQQFPDLHSELNLSSLELGDSALYFCASSSGTDTQYFGPGTRLTVL.

The chain is built from TRBV7-2 and TRBJ2-3, with TRBD2 matching over 11 bases. After removal of 5 bases from V and 6 bases from J, the junction contained 10 bases not matched to a gene. Per germline, CDR1 SGHTA and CDR2 FQGNSA. The CDR3 runs to 16 residues. The CDR3 nucleotides are TGTGCCAGCAGCCTACTAAATAGCGGGGGGGCCGATACGCAGTATTTT. As protein: CASSLLNSGGADTQYF. The variable domain in full, with the rest retrieved from reference TRBV7-2 and TRBJ2-3, is GAGVSQSPSNKVTEKGKDVELRCDPISGHTALYWYRQSLGQGLEFLIYFQGNSAPDKSGLPSDRFSAERTGGSVSTLTIQRTQQEDSAVYLCASSLLNSGGADTQYFGPGTRLTVL.

The chain uses TRBV10-3 and TRBJ2-1; 11 positions match TRBD2. The V gene end was trimmed by 4 bases and the J gene end by 5 bases; junction bases not matched to a gene: 10. Germline CDR1 is ENHRY and CDR2 is SYGVKD. The CDR3 runs to 17 residues. The CDR3 DNA is TGTGCCATCAGTGCTCTAGCGGGAGGAGGTGGCCACAATGAGCAGTTCTTC. Translating it yields CAISALAGGGGHNEQFF.